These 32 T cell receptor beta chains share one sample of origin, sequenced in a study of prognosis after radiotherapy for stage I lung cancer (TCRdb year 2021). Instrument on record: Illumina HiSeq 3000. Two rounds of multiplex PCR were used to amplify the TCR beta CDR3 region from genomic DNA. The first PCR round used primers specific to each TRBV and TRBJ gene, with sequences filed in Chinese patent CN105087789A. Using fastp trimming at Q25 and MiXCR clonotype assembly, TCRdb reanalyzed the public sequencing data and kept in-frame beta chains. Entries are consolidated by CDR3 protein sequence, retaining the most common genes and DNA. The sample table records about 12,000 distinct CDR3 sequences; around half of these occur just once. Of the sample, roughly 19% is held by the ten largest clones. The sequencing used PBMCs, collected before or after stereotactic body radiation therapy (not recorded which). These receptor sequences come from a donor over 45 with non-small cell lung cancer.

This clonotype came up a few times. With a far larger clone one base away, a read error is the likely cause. CDR3 coding DNA: TGTGCCAGCATTACGGAGACCCAGTACTTC. It encodes CASITETQYF. The chain recombines TRBV6-1 with TRBJ2-5; D is undetermined. Germline V gene lookup returns CDR1 MNHNS and CDR2 SASEGT. V was cut by 7 bases and J by 5 bases, with 5 bases left in between. This CDR3 has 10 residues.

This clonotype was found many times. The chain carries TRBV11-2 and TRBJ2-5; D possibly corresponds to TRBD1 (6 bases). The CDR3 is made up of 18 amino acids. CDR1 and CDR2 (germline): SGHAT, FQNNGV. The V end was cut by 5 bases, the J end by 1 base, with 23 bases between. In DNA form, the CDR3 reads TGTGCCAGCAGCCCGAGGCTCAGAGGGGGATTTCTCCAAGAGACCCAGTACTTC. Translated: CASSPRLRGGFLQETQYF.

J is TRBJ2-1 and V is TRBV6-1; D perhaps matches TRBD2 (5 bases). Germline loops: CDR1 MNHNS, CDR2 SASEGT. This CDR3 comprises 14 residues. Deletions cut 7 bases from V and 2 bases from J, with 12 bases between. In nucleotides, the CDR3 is TGTGCCAGCACTCCGGGTAGCGCCTACAATGAGCAGTTCTTC. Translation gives CASTPGSAYNEQFF.

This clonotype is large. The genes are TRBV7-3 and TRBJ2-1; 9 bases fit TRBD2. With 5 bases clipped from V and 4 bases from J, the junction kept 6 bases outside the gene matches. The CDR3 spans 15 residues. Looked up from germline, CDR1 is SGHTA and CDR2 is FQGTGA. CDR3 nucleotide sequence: TGTGCCAGCAGCGCGTTAGCGGGAGTTTACAATGAGCAGTTCTTC. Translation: CASSALAGVYNEQFF.

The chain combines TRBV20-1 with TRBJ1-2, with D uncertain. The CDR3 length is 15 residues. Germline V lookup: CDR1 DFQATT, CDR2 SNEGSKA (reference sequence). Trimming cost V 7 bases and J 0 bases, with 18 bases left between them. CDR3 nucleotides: TGCAGTGTTACGGTTGCCAGGACTTCTAACTATGGCTACACCTTC. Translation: CSVTVARTSNYGYTF.

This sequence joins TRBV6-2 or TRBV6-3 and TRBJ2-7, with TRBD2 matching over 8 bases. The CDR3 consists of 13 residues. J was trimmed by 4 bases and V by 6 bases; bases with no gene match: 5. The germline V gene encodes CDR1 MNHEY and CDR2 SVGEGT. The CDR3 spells CASSRTSSYEQYF. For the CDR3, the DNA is TGTGCCAGCAGCCGGACTAGCTCATACGAGCAGTACTTC.

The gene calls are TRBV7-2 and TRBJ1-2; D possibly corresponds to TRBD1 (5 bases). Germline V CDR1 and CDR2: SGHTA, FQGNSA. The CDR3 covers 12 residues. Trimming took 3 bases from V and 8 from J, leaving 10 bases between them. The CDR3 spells CASSLSGTGYTF. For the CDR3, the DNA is TGTGCCAGCAGCTTGTCAGGGACGGGCTACACCTTC.

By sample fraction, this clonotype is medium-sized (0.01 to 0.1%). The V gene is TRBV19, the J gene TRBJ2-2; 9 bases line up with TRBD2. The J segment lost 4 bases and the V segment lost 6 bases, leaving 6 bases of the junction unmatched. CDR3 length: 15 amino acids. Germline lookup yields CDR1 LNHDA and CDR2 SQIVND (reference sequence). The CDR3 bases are TGTGCCAGTAGGGCGGTACTAGCGGGCACCGGGGAGCTGTTTTTT. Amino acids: CASRAVLAGTGELFF.

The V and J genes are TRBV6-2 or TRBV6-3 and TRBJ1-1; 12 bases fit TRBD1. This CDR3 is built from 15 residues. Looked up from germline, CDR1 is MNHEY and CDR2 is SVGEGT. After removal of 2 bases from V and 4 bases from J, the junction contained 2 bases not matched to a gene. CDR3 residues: CASSYGGQGATEAFF. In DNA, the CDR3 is TGTGCCAGCAGTTACGGGGGACAGGGGGCCACTGAAGCTTTCTTT.

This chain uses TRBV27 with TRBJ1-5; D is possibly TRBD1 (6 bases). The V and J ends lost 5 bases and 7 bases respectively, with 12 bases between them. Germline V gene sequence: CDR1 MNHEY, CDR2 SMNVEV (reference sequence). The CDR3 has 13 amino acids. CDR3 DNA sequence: TGTGCCAGCAGTGAACAGGGAAGGCAGCCCCAGCATTTT. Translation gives CASSEQGRQPQHF.

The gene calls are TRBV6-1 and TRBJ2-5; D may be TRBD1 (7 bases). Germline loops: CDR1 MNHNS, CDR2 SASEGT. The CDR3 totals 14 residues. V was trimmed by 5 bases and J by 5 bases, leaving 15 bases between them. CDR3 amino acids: CASSRRAGGETQYF. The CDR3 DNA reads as TGTGCCAGCAGTAGGAGGGCAGGGGGGGAGACCCAGTACTTC.

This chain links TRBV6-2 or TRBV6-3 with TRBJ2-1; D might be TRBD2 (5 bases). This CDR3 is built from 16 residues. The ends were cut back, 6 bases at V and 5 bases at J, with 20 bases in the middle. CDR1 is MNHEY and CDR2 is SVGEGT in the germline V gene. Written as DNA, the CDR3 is TGTGCCAGCAGGCCAAAACTAGGTTTAGGGCACAATGAGCAGTTCTTC. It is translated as CASRPKLGLGHNEQFF.

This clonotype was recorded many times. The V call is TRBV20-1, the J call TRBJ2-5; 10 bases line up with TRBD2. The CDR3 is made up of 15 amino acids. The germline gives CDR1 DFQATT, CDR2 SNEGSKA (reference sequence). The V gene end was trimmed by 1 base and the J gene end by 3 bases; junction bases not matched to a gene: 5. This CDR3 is CSARGVAGGEETQYF. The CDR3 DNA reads TGCAGTGCTAGAGGGGTAGCGGGAGGCGAAGAGACCCAGTACTTC.

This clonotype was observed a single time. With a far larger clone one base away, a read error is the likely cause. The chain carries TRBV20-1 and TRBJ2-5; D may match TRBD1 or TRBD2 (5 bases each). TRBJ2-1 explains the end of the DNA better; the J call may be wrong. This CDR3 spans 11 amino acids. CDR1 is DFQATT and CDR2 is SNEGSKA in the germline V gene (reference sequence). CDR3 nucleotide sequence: TGCAGTGCTATAGAGGGGTCTGAGCAGTTCTTC. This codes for CSAIEGSEQFF.

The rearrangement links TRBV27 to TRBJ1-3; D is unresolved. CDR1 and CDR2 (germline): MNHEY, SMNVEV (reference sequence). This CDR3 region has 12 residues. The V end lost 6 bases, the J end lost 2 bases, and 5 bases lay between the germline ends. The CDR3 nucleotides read TGTGCCAGCAGAGGGACTGGAAACACCATATATTTT. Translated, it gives CASRGTGNTIYF.

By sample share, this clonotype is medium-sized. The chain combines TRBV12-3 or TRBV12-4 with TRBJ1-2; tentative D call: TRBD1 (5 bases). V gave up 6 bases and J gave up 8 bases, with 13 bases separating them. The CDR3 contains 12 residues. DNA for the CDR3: TGTGCCAGCAGCCAGGGTAGTAGGGGCTACACCTTC. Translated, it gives CASSQGSRGYTF.

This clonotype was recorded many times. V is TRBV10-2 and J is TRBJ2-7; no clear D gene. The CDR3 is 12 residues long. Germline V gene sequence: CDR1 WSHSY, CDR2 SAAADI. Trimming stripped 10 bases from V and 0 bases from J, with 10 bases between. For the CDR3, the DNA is TGCGCCACCACTGATGCCTCCTACGAGCAGTACTTC. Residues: CATTDASYEQYF.

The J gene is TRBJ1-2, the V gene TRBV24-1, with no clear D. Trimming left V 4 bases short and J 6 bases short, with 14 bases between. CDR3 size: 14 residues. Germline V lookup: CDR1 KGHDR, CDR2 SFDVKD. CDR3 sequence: CATSEADRRNGYTF. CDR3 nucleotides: TGTGCCACCAGTGAGGCTGACCGAAGGAATGGCTACACCTTC.

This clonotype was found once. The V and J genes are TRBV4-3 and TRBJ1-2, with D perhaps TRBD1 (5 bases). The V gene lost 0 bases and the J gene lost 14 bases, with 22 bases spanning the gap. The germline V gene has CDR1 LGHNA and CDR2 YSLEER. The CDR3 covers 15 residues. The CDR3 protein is CASSQDPWTREKGTF. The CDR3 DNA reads TGCGCCAGCAGCCAAGATCCGTGGACAAGGGAGAAGGGGACCTTC.

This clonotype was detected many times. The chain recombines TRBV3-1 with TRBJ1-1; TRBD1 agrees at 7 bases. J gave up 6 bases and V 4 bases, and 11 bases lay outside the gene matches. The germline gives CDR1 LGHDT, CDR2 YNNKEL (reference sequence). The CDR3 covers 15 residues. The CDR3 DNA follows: TGTGCCAGCAGCCCGAGACAGGGAGGGTTCCCTGAAGCTTTCTTT. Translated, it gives CASSPRQGGFPEAFF.

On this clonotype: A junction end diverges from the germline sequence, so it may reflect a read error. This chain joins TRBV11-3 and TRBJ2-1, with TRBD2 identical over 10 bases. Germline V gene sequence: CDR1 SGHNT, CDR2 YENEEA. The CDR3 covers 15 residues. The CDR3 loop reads CARSLGLAGGNEQFF. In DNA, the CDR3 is TGTGCCCGCAGCTTAGGATTAGCGGGAGGCAATGAGCAGTTCTTC.

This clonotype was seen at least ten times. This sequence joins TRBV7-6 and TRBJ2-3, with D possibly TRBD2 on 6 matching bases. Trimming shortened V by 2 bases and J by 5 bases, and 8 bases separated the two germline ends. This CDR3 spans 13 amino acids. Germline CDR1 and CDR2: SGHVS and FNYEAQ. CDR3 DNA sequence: TGTGCCAGCAGCTTACCGGGAGAAGATACGCAGTATTTT. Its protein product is CASSLPGEDTQYF.

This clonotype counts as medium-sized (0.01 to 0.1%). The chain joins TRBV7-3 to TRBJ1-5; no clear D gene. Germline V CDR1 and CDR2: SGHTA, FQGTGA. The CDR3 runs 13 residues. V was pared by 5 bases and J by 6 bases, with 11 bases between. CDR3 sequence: CASSPGEGQPQHF. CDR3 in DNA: TGTGCCAGCAGCCCAGGAGAGGGTCAGCCCCAGCATTTT.

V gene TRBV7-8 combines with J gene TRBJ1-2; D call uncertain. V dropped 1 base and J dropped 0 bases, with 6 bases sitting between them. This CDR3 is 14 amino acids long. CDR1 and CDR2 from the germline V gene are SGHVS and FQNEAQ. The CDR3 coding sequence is TGTGCCAGCAGCTTAGTACCTGCTAACTATGGCTACACCTTC. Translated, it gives CASSLVPANYGYTF.

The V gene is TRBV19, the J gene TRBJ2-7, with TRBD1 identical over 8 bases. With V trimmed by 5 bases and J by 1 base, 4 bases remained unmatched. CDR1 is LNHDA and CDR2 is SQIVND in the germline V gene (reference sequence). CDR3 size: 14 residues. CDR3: CASSPGGRSYEQYF. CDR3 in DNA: TGTGCCAGTAGTCCAGGGGGCCGGTCCTACGAGCAGTACTTC.

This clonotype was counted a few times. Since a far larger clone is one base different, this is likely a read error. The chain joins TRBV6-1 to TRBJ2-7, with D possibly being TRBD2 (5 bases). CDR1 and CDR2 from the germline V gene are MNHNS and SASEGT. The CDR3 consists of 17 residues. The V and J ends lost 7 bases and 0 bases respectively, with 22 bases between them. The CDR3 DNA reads TGTGCCAGCATTTCCCCGTCCGGGGTCCACCTCTCCTACGAGCAGTACTTC. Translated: CASISPSGVHLSYEQYF.

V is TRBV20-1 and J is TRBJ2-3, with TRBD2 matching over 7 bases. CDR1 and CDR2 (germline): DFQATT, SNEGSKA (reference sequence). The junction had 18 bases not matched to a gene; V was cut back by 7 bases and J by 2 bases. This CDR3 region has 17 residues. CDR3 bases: TGCAGTGGTCTCGCCGGGCCTAGCGGTGCCACCACAGATACGCAGTATTTT. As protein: CSGLAGPSGATTDTQYF.

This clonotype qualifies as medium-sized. CDR3: CASSLGYTGELFF. As DNA, the CDR3 is TGTGCCAGCAGCTTGGGTTACACCGGGGAGCTGTTTTTT. This chain uses TRBV5-6 with TRBJ2-2; D ambiguous. The ends were cut back, 0 bases at V and 3 bases at J, with 3 bases in the middle. Per germline, CDR1 SGHDT and CDR2 YYEEEE. The CDR3 runs 13 residues.

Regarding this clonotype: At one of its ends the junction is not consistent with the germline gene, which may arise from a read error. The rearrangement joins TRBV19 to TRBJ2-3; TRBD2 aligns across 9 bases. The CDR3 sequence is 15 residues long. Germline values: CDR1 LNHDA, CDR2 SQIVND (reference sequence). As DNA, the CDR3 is TGTTCCAGTAGCGGTGGACTAGCGCGCGCAGATACGCAGTATTTT. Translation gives CSSSGGLARADTQYF.

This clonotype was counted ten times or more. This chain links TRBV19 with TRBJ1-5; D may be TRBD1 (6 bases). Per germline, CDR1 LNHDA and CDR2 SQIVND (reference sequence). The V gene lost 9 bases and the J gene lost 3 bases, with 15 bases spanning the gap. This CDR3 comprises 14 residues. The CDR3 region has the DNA TGTGCCAGCCGGTGGGACATGGACAATCAGCCCCAGCATTTT. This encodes CASRWDMDNQPQHF.

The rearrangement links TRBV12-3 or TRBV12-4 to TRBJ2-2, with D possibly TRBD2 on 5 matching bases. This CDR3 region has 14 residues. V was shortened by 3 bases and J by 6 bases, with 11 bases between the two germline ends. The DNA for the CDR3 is TGTGCCAGCAGTTTTAGAGGGATCGCCGGGGAGCTGTTTTTT. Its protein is CASSFRGIAGELFF.

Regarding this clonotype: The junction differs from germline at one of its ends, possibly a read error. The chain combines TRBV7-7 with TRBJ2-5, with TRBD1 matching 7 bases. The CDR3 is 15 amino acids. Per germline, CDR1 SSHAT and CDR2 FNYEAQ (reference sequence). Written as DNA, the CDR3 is TGTGCTAGCAGCTTAGAGGCAGGGGGTCCAGAGACCCAGTACTTC. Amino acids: CASSLEAGGPETQYF.